The rows below give T cell receptor beta chains drawn from one sample of a study of blood T cell repertoires in COVID-19. Method: immunoSEQ multiplex PCR; TCRdb's copy keeps in-frame clones and lacks some. The table records approximately 100,000 clones, roughly 80% of them present only once. Specimen: peripheral blood. These receptors originate from a human donor in a cohort sampled during active COVID-19. Each CDR3 is given without its conserved first and last residue.

v_gene | CDR3aa
TRBV9 | ASSVAPLAGETQY
TRBV4-1 | ASSPGQGSTGELF
TRBV7-9 | ASRPGQRDQETQY
TRBV15 | ATSPRYNEQF
TRBV7-9 | ASSRDRVQDEQF
TRBV2 | ASTLATGGSYNEQF
TRBV27 | ASSSGLSGELF
TRBV19 | ASSGGGEKNIQY
TRBV5-1 | ASSLQIAYEQY
TRBV3-1/TRBV3-2 | ASSQGVPRGSTGELF